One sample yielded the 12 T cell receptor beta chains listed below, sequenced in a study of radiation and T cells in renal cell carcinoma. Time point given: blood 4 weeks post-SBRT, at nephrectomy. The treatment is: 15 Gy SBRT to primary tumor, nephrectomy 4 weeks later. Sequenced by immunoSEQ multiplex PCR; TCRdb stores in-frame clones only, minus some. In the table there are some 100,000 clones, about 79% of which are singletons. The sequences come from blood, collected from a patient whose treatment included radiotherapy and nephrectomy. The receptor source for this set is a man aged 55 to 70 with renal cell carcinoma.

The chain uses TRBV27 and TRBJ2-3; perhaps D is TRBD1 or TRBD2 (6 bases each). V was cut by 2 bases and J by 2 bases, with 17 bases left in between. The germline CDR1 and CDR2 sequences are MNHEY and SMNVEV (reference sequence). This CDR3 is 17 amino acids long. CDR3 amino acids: CASSLPRGRPDTDTQYF. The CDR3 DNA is TGTGCCAGCAGTTTACCCCGGGGGCGACCAGACACAGATACGCAGTATTTT.

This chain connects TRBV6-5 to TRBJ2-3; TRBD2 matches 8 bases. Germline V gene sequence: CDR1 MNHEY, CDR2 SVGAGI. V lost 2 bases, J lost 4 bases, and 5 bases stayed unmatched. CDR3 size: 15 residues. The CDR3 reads CASSYEAGVADTQYF. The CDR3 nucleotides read TGTGCCAGCAGTTACGAAGCGGGAGTCGCAGATACGCAGTATTTT.

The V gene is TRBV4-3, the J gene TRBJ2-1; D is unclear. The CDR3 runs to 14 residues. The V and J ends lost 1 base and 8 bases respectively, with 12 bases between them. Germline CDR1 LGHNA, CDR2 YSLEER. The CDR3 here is CASSQGSESDEQFF. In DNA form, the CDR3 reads TGCGCCAGCAGCCAAGGGAGTGAAAGCGATGAGCAGTTCTTC.

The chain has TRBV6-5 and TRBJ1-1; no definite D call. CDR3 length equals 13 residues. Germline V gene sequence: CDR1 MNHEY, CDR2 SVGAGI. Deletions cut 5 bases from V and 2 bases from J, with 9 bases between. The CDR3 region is CASSTQINTEAFF. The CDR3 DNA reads TGTGCCAGCAGTACCCAGATTAACACTGAAGCTTTCTTT.

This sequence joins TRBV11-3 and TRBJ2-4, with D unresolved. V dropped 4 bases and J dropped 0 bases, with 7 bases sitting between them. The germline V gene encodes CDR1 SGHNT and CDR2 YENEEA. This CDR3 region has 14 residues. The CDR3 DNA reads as TGTGCCAGCAGCTCCGACGTAGCCAAAAACATTCAGTACTTC. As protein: CASSSDVAKNIQYF.

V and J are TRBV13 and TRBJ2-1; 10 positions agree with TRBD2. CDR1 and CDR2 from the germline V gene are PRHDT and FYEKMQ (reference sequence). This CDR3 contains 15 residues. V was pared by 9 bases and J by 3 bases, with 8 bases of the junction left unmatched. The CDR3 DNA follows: TGTGCCAGGGGGCTGCTAGCGGGAGACTACAATGAGCAGTTCTTC. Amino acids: CARGLLAGDYNEQFF.

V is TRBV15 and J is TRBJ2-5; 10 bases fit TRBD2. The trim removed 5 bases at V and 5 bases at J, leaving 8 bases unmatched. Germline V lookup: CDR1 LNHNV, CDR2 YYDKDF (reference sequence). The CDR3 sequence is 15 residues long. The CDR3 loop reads CATSGDSGRSETQYF. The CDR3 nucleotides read TGTGCCACCAGCGGGGATAGCGGGAGGTCGGAGACCCAGTACTTC. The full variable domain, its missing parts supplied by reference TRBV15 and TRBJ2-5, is DAMVIQNPRYQVTQFGKPVTLSCSQTLNHNVMYWYQQKSSQAPKLLFHYYDKDFNNEADTPDNFQSRRPNTSFCFLDIRSPGLGDTAMYLCATSGDSGRSETQYFGPGTRLLVL.

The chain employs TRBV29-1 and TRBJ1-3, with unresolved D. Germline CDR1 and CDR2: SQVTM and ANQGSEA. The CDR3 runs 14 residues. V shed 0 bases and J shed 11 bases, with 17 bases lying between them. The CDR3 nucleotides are TGCAGCGTTGAAGATCTGCGGCGAGACAACGCCATATATTTT. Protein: CSVEDLRRDNAIYF. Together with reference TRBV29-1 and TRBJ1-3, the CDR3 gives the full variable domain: SAVISQKPSRDICQRGTSLTIQCQVDSQVTMMFWYRQQPGQSLTLIATANQGSEATYESGFVIDKFPISRPNLTFSTLTVSNMSPEDSSIYLCSVEDLRRDNAIYFGEGSWLTVV.

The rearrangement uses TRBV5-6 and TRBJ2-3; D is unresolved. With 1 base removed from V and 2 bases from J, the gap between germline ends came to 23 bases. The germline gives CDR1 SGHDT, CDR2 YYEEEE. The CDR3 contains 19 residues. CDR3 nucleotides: TGTGCCAGCAGCTTGCGAACTTTGCAGGAACTATTTCTCACAGATACGCAGTATTTT. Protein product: CASSLRTLQELFLTDTQYF.

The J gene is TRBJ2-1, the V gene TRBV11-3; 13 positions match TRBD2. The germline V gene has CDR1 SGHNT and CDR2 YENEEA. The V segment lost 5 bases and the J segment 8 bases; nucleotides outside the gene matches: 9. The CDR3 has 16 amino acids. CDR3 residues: CASSRGLAGVLDEQFF. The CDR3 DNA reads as TGTGCCAGCAGCAGAGGACTAGCGGGAGTCCTCGATGAGCAGTTCTTC.

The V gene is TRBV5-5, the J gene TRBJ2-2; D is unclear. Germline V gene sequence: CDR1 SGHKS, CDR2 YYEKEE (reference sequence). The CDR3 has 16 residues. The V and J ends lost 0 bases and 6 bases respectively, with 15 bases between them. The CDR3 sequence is CASSLEERPRAGELFF. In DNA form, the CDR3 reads TGTGCCAGCAGCTTGGAGGAGCGCCCCCGAGCCGGGGAGCTGTTTTTT.

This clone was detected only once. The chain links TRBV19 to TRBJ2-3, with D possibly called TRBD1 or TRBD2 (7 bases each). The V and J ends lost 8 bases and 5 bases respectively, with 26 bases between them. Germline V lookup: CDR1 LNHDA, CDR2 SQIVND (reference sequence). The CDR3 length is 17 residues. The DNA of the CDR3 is TGTGCCAGTGGTCCCGCGGAGGGGGCGGGAGTGGGAGATACGCAGTATTTT. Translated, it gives CASGPAEGAGVGDTQYF.